What follows describes a single T cell receptor (beta chain). The antigen is unknown. Since all of the isolated RNA was reverse transcribed, expressed TCRB transcripts were what got sequenced. Produced via immunoSEQ multiplex PCR; TCRdb's table is partial and in-frame only. This table has more than 55,000 clones, around 53% appearing once. Sorting with CD45RO/CCR7/CD25/CD127/CD95/CD27 yielded naive, central memory, regulatory and stem-like memory CD4+ cells. The sample belongs to a study of beta chain features in type 1 diabetes. Findings and caveats of the study: Sequencing from cDNA could over-represent high-TCR-expressing cells. The naive, central memory and Treg TCRB repertoires looked more alike in patients than they did in healthy donors. There was a moderate but significant shortening of TCRB CDR3s in all four CD4+ subsets of Type 1 diabetes patients.

V was clipped by 1 base and J by 8 bases; unmatched bases: 4. This CDR3 has 13 amino acids. CDR1 is MGHDK, CDR2 SYGVNS, per germline. The chain recombines TRBV25-1 with TRBJ1-2; TRBD1 matches 7 bases. The clonotype was recovered from a woman aged 40 to 50 with type 1 diabetes. Sequencing was carried out using Tregs from blood. CDR3 in amino acids: CASSELGTAGYTF. The CDR3, as DNA: TGTGCCAGCAGTGAATTAGGGACAGCCGGCTACACCTTC.